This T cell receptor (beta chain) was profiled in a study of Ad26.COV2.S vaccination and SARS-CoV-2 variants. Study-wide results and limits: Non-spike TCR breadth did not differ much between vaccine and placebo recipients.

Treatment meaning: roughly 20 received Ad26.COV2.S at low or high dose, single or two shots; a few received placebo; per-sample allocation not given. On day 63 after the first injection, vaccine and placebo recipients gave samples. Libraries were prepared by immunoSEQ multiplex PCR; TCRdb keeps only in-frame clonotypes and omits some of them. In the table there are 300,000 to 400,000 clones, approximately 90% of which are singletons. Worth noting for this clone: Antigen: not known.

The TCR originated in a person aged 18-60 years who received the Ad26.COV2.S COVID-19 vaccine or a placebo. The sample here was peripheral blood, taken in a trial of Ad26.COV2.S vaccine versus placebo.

This CDR3 reads CSVVTGLQRYEQYF. The DNA of the CDR3 is TGCAGCGTCGTTACAGGGTTACAACGCTACGAGCAGTACTTC. The chain links TRBV29-1 to TRBJ2-7; perhaps TRBD1 as D (6 bases). Germline CDR1 reads SQVTM; CDR2 reads ANQGSEA. The CDR3 consists of 14 residues. Trimming cost V 6 bases and J 3 bases, with 18 bases left between them.